This T cell receptor beta chain is from a study of blood T cell repertoires in COVID-19. Study overall: COVID-19 samples collected from the United States, Italy and Spain covered acute and convalescent phases. Sources were T cells, B-cell-depleted T cells, or PBMCs; the material itself was cDNA or gDNA.

The data were produced by immunoSEQ multiplex PCR, yet TCRdb's version contains in-frame clones alone and is incomplete. The data contain around 190,000 clones, around 83% of them singletons. Participants, about 18 to 90 years old, spanned more than 20 US areas. Exposed volunteers were people who met a COVID-19 case within 2 weeks before study entry. The CDR3 extends over 14 amino acids. Per germline, CDR1 MGHRA and CDR2 YSYEKL. Trimming cost V 7 bases and J 3 bases; bases outside gene matches: 6. This TCR derives from a woman in her 30s who had been exposed to COVID-19. The sample taken for sequencing was PBMCs or T cells enriched from blood (not recorded which). The V gene is TRBV4-1, the J gene TRBJ1-1, with 9 bases aligning to TRBD1. CDR3 loop: CASTLGQGYTEAFF. CDR3 DNA sequence: TGCGCCAGCACCCTGGGACAGGGATACACTGAAGCTTTCTTT.